Presented here are 28 T cell receptor beta chains from one specimen sequenced in a study of cytomegalovirus exposure and HLA in healthy donors. PCR amplification relied on 60 Vbeta primers (plus 13 Jbeta primers). Method: immunoSEQ multiplex PCR; TCRdb's copy keeps in-frame clones and lacks some. Here the sample spans 150,000 to 200,000 clones, 87% being singletons. Material for sequencing was PBMCs. The receptors come from a woman aged 25 to 39 in good health and CMV-seronegative.

The chain uses TRBV7-9 and TRBJ2-7; 7 positions agree with TRBD2. The CDR3 covers 15 residues. The J segment lost 0 bases and the V segment lost 5 bases, leaving 7 bases of the junction unmatched. Germline values: CDR1 SEHNR, CDR2 FQNEAQ (reference sequence). The CDR3 spells CASSTRSGTSYEQYF. The CDR3 region has the DNA TGTGCCAGCAGCACCCGGAGCGGGACCTCCTACGAGCAGTACTTC.

This chain links TRBV5-4 with TRBJ2-7; TRBD2 matches at 12 bases. Germline V gene data show CDR1 as SGHNT and CDR2 as YYREEE (reference sequence). V lost 3 bases, J lost 5 bases, and 3 bases stayed unmatched. CDR3 size: 14 residues. CDR3 loop: CASSSRLAGDEQYF. CDR3 coding DNA: TGTGCCAGCAGCTCTAGACTAGCGGGAGACGAGCAGTACTTC.

The gene calls are TRBV4-1 and TRBJ2-3, with TRBD2 matching 9 bases. CDR1 MGHRA and CDR2 YSYEKL come from the germline V gene. Trimming took 4 bases from V and 4 from J; bases not matched to a gene: 9. This CDR3 has 16 amino acids. The CDR3 DNA reads TGCGCCAGCAGCCCGGGCGCGGGGGGGAGCGCAGATACGCAGTATTTT. Encoded protein: CASSPGAGGSADTQYF.

The chain recombines TRBV15 with TRBJ2-4, with a possible D match to TRBD1 (5 bases). The germline V gene encodes CDR1 LNHNV and CDR2 YYDKDF (reference sequence). Trimming stripped 6 bases from V and 6 bases from J, with 9 bases between. The length of the CDR3 is 12 residues. The CDR3 nucleotides read TGTGCCACCAGTCCAGGGCTAAACATTCAGTACTTC. Its translation: CATSPGLNIQYF.

The chain joins TRBV19 to TRBJ1-1; TRBD1 might be the D (6 bases). The ends were cut back, 2 bases at V and 1 base at J, with 20 bases in the middle. Germline-derived CDR1 and CDR2 are LNHDA and SQIVND (reference sequence). CDR3 length: 18 amino acids. The CDR3 DNA is TGTGCCAGTAGTATAATGGGTCTGATGGGACAAAAGAACACTGAAGCTTTCTTT. Its protein is CASSIMGLMGQKNTEAFF.

The chain carries TRBV19 and TRBJ2-6; the D gene is possibly TRBD1 (6 bases). V lost 6 bases to trimming and J lost 2 bases, with 11 bases between them. This CDR3 region has 15 residues. CDR1 LNHDA and CDR2 SQIVND come from the germline V gene (reference sequence). The CDR3 reads CASSIDRTGANVLTF. The CDR3 DNA sequence: TGTGCCAGTAGCATCGACAGGACTGGGGCCAACGTCCTGACTTTC.

The chain carries TRBV19 and TRBJ2-1; 7 nucleotides align to TRBD2. The CDR3 consists of 17 residues. Trimming removed 5 bases from V and 8 bases from J; junction bases left unmatched: 18. CDR1 LNHDA and CDR2 SQIVND come from the germline V gene (reference sequence). CDR3 sequence: CASSLVGGAGAGDEQFF. The CDR3 DNA follows: TGTGCCAGTAGTCTTGTGGGAGGGGCGGGAGCCGGGGATGAGCAGTTCTTC.

This chain uses TRBV7-9 with TRBJ2-7, with TRBD2 matching 13 bases. Losses at the gene ends were 3 bases for V and 0 bases for J; bases not matched to a gene: 2. CDR1 is SEHNR, CDR2 FQNEAQ, per germline (reference sequence). The CDR3 extends over 16 amino acids. CDR3 nucleotide sequence: TGTGCCAGCAGCTTTGGGACTAGCGGGAACTCCTACGAGCAGTACTTC. Translating it yields CASSFGTSGNSYEQYF.

The rearrangement joins TRBV6-5 to TRBJ2-7; 10 bases map to TRBD1. CDR1 MNHEY and CDR2 SVGAGI come from the germline V gene. The CDR3 spans 15 residues. After removal of 2 bases from V and 2 bases from J, the junction contained 3 bases not matched to a gene. The CDR3: CASSYGTGDPYEQYF. CDR3 nucleotides: TGTGCCAGCAGTTACGGGACAGGGGACCCCTACGAGCAGTACTTC.

V is TRBV9 and J is TRBJ1-1, with D perhaps matching TRBD1 (6 bases). The CDR3 spans 14 residues. The V end was cut by 3 bases, the J end by 4 bases, with 13 bases between. Germline V gives CDR1 SGDLS, CDR2 YYNGEE. The CDR3 loop reads CASSATGLPTEAFF. In DNA, the CDR3 is TGTGCCAGCAGCGCAACAGGGTTACCCACTGAAGCTTTCTTT.

This chain joins TRBV13 and TRBJ1-6; possibly TRBD1 for D (5 bases). The CDR3 contains 14 residues. Trimming cost V 5 bases and J 9 bases, with 14 bases left between them. The germline CDR1 and CDR2 sequences are PRHDT and FYEKMQ (reference sequence). The CDR3 sequence: CASSLTGASSPLHF. CDR3 in DNA: TGTGCCAGCAGCCTTACAGGCGCTAGTTCACCCCTCCACTTT.

This chain's CDR3 is CASSYSRSGGQVEQFF. In DNA, the CDR3 is TGTGCCAGCAGTTACTCGAGAAGCGGGGGGCAAGTTGAGCAGTTCTTC. The V call is TRBV6-5, the J call TRBJ2-1; 9 bases match TRBD2. The CDR3 is 16 residues long. Germline assignment: CDR1 MNHEY and CDR2 SVGAGI. The V segment lost 0 bases and the J segment 9 bases; nucleotides outside the gene matches: 9.

The chain has TRBV4-3 and TRBJ1-2; D is ambiguous. V lost 0 bases and J 6 bases, leaving 17 bases between the germline ends. The CDR3 extends over 16 amino acids. Germline V gene lookup returns CDR1 LGHNA and CDR2 YSLEER. The CDR3, as DNA: TGCGCCAGCAGCCAAGATCCGGCCAGGAAGGCCAATGGCTACACCTTC. Translation gives CASSQDPARKANGYTF.

The J gene is TRBJ2-5, the V gene TRBV13; TRBD1 matches at 10 bases. Germline loops: CDR1 PRHDT, CDR2 FYEKMQ (reference sequence). There are 14 residues in the CDR3. The J segment lost 5 bases and the V segment lost 4 bases, leaving 4 bases of the junction unmatched. CDR3 in DNA: TGTGCCAGCAGCTGGACAGGGGGGGACGAGACCCAGTACTTC. This sequence encodes CASSWTGGDETQYF.

This chain connects TRBV20-1 to TRBJ1-1; D gene unclear. CDR3 length: 11 amino acids. Per the germline V gene, CDR1 is DFQATT and CDR2 is SNEGSKA (reference sequence). CDR3 coding DNA: TGCAGCGCCCCGGGAGACACTGAAGCTTTCTTT. Its translation is CSAPGDTEAFF.

The chain combines TRBV4-1 with TRBJ2-1; the match to TRBD2 covers 12 bases. Unmatched junction bases numbered 6, after V lost 1 base and J lost 8 bases. Germline-derived CDR1 and CDR2 are MGHRA and YSYEKL. The CDR3 is made up of 16 amino acids. The DNA for the CDR3 is TGCGCCAGCAGCCAAGTACTAGCGGGGGGCTTTTATGAGCAGTTCTTC. Its translation is CASSQVLAGGFYEQFF.

The V call is TRBV2, the J call TRBJ1-5, with unresolved D. Germline loops: CDR1 SNHLY, CDR2 FYNNEI. CDR3 length equals 13 residues. The V and J ends lost 6 bases and 6 bases respectively, with 12 bases between them. The CDR3 nucleotides read TGTGCCAGCAGGCGGGGAATAGGTCAGCCCCAGCATTTT. Translated, it gives CASRRGIGQPQHF.

The rearrangement links TRBV5-1 to TRBJ1-2, with TRBD1 as a possible D gene (6 bases). The V gene's germline CDR1 is SGHRS and CDR2 YFSETQ. CDR3 length: 15 amino acids. V lost 6 bases and J 4 bases, leaving 19 bases between the germline ends. The CDR3 sequence is CASTVGAAALYGYTF. The CDR3, as DNA: TGCGCCAGCACCGTGGGGGCGGCAGCCCTCTATGGCTACACCTTC.

As for this clone: At one end the junction does not follow the germline gene, possibly because of a read error. The V call is TRBV10-1, the J call TRBJ1-2, with TRBD1 as a possible D gene (6 bases). Germline V CDR1 and CDR2: WNHNN, SYGVQD (reference sequence). The CDR3 is 12 amino acids. CDR3 sequence reads: CASSESSGARAF. Written as DNA, the CDR3 is TGCGCCAGCAGTGAGTCTTCAGGGGCCCGTGCCTTC.

CDR3 sequence reads: CASSRLAGNTGELFF. Written as DNA, the CDR3 is TGTGCCAGTAGTAGGCTAGCGGGAAACACCGGGGAGCTGTTTTTT. This chain joins TRBV19 and TRBJ2-2; 9 bases match TRBD2. The CDR3 totals 15 residues. Germline-derived CDR1 and CDR2 are LNHDA and SQIVND (reference sequence). V shed 4 bases, J shed 2 bases, and the junction held 2 bases outside the gene matches.

The chain carries TRBV7-9 and TRBJ2-5; 14 bases match TRBD2. V lost 5 bases to trimming and J lost 4 bases; unmatched junction nucleotides: 3. Germline V gene data show CDR1 as SEHNR and CDR2 as FQNEAQ (reference sequence). This CDR3 is 15 amino acids long. The CDR3 region is CASSLGLAGGETQYF. The CDR3 bases are TGTGCCAGCAGCCTCGGACTAGCGGGAGGAGAGACCCAGTACTTC.

The rearrangement uses TRBV27 and TRBJ2-2, with 11 bases fitting TRBD2. With V trimmed by 4 bases and J by 1 base, 5 bases remained unmatched. This CDR3 region has 17 residues. Germline V gives CDR1 MNHEY, CDR2 SMNVEV (reference sequence). The CDR3 is CASSSHGTSGNTGELFF. The CDR3 DNA sequence: TGTGCCAGCAGTTCCCACGGGACTAGCGGGAACACCGGGGAGCTGTTTTTT.

This clone has only a few counts. The rearrangement links TRBV28 to TRBJ1-1; D remains unclear. Per germline, CDR1 MDHEN and CDR2 SYDVKM. This CDR3 is 12 amino acids long. V shed 6 bases and J shed 1 base, with 6 bases lying between them. The CDR3 is CASRQTNTEAFF. CDR3 coding DNA: TGTGCCAGCAGACAGACGAACACTGAAGCTTTCTTT.

The chain carries TRBV27 and TRBJ2-1, with TRBD1 as a possible D gene (6 bases). Per the germline V gene, CDR1 is MNHEY and CDR2 is SMNVEV (reference sequence). V was shortened by 8 bases and J by 4 bases, with 12 bases between the two germline ends. CDR3 size: 13 residues. In DNA form, the CDR3 reads TGTGCCAGCGGCCGGGACACGTACAATGAGCAGTTCTTC. As protein: CASGRDTYNEQFF.

The chain joins TRBV18 to TRBJ2-7, with a possible D match to TRBD1 (6 bases). The V end lost 4 bases, the J end lost 4 bases, and 8 bases lay between the germline ends. CDR3 length: 12 amino acids. CDR1 is KGHSH, CDR2 LQKENI, per germline. CDR3 DNA sequence: TGTGCCAGCTCACAACAGGGTTACGAGCAGTACTTC. This gives the protein CASSQQGYEQYF.

V gene TRBV9 combines with J gene TRBJ2-1, with TRBD1 matching 9 bases. Germline CDR1 reads SGDLS; CDR2 reads YYNGEE. Trimming took 2 bases from V and 6 from J; bases not matched to a gene: 6. There are 15 residues in the CDR3. CDR3 sequence reads: CASSVSGTGTNEQFF. The CDR3 DNA sequence: TGTGCCAGCAGCGTTTCCGGGACAGGGACCAATGAGCAGTTCTTC.

The chain joins TRBV5-4 to TRBJ1-1; D may be TRBD1 (6 bases). Germline V gene data show CDR1 as SGHNT and CDR2 as YYREEE (reference sequence). V lost 4 bases and J lost 2, with 21 bases in between. The CDR3 length is 17 residues. The CDR3 reads CASSPTSFRTDNTEAFF. The CDR3 nucleotides are TGTGCCAGCAGCCCTACTTCCTTCCGGACAGATAACACTGAAGCTTTCTTT.

This clone was observed a handful of times. This chain links TRBV7-6 with TRBJ2-3; tentative D call: TRBD1 (6 bases). Germline values: CDR1 SGHVS, CDR2 FNYEAQ. Trimming removed 5 bases at V and 4 bases at J, with 19 bases between. The CDR3 consists of 16 residues. The CDR3 DNA sequence: TGTGCCAGCAGCCCACATACAGGGATGGTGGCAGATACGCAGTATTTT. Its protein is CASSPHTGMVADTQYF.